This TCR beta chain is drawn from a study of human T cells and chemical hapten exposure. MiXCR, applied by TCRdb to the RACE reads, yields one record per CDR3 protein. This table has some 83,000 distinct CDR3 sequences, about 10% appearing once. Documented time point: patch test 1, 2 weeks after DPC sensitization. The treatment was: therapeutic diphenylcyclopropenone sensitization with weekly scalp DPC. Unfractionated whole blood was the source from which total RNA was extracted. CDR1 is SGHTA, CDR2 FQGNSA, per germline. Trimming stripped 5 bases from V and 6 bases from J, with 10 bases between. The CDR3 covers 13 residues.

The sequencing here drew on whole blood, taken in connection with sensitization to the hapten diphenylcyclopropenone (DPC). V is TRBV7-2 and J is TRBJ2-2; no reliable D call. This sequence originates from a woman aged 45-60 years with alopecia areata. Some clones in this sample may be carry-over from other donors' samples. The CDR3 DNA is TGTGCCAGCAGCCCCTTTTTCGCCGGGGAGCTGTTTTTT. Encoded protein: CASSPFFAGELFF.